Reported below is one T cell receptor (beta chain). V was pared by 7 bases and J by 8 bases, with 15 bases between. This CDR3 comprises 14 residues. The germline V gene has CDR1 MDHEN and CDR2 SYDVKM. The entry originates in a study of blood T cell repertoires in COVID-19. Turning to the study itself: The study drew acute and convalescent COVID-19 samples from the United States, Italy and Spain.

This table comes from immunoSEQ multiplex PCR, and its TCRdb copy is limited to in-frame clones, with some not included. The table has about 43,000 clones, about 90% seen once. The chain recombines TRBV28 with TRBJ1-6, with TRBD1 as a possible D gene (6 bases). The material sequenced was peripheral blood. This sequence originates from a woman aged 80 or over with active COVID-19. The CDR3 sequence: CASNTLQGYSPLHF. CDR3 coding DNA: TGTGCCAGCAATACTCTACAGGGCTATTCACCCCTCCACTTT.